This TCR beta chain was captured by sequencing in a study of cytomegalovirus exposure and HLA in healthy donors. Study-level points and caveats: Reports described diagnosis of cytomegalovirus status by the classifier as highly specific and sensitive. Rare TCR sequences predominated, though certain public TCRs were found in many donors.

With regard to this clone: Its antigen is not identified.

The CDR3 is 15 residues long. The germline gives CDR1 SGDLS, CDR2 YYNGEE. The V gene lost 3 bases and the J gene lost 0 bases, with 11 bases spanning the gap. PCR used 60 Vbeta primers and 13 Jbeta primers. Here immunoSEQ multiplex PCR was the method, and the copy in TCRdb shows in-frame clones only, minus some. Its table records more than 45,000 clones. This TCR derives from a male donor in good health and CMV-seronegative. The sample taken for sequencing was PBMCs. The chain combines TRBV9 with TRBJ2-3; D unresolved. The CDR3 reads CASSDPGSSTDTQYF. CDR3 nucleotides: TGTGCCAGCAGCGACCCAGGCTCTAGCACAGATACGCAGTATTTT.